This T cell receptor (beta chain) was sequenced during a study of blood T cell repertoires in COVID-19. Study context: Spain, Italy and the United States supplied samples that represented acute and convalescent COVID-19. T cells, B-cell-depleted T cells, or PBMCs supplied cDNA or gDNA.

The CDR3 extends over 14 amino acids. Looked up from germline, CDR1 is KGHSH and CDR2 is LQKENI. Trimming at V came to 5 bases and at J to 3 bases, leaving 6 bases not matched to a gene. The table came from immunoSEQ multiplex PCR; TCRdb's copy has only in-frame clones and leaves some out. Of under 200,000 clones listed, roughly 86% were seen once; the top ten hold around 2.7%. This chain uses TRBV18 with TRBJ1-2; 7 nucleotides match TRBD1. The sample was peripheral blood. The sequence was collected from a middle-aged man with active or convalescent COVID-19. CDR3 sequence reads: CASSEQGLDYGYTF. The CDR3 coding sequence is TGTGCCAGCTCAGAACAGGGGTTAGACTATGGCTACACCTTC.